Below, 5 T cell receptor beta chains from the same sample are listed, as sequenced in a study of blood T cell repertoires in COVID-19. The method was immunoSEQ multiplex PCR; TCRdb's version includes in-frame clones alone and lacks a portion of them. In the table there are roughly 77,000 clones, less than 85% of which are singletons. The sample taken for sequencing was peripheral blood. Source of these receptors: a woman aged 65 to 85 with acute or convalescent COVID-19.

The V gene is TRBV7-2, the J gene TRBJ2-7; 11 nucleotides align to TRBD1. CDR1 SGHTA and CDR2 FQGNSA come from the germline V gene. There are 15 residues in the CDR3. Trimming took 5 bases from V and 4 from J; bases not matched to a gene: 7. The CDR3 nucleotides read TGTGCCAGCAGCACGGACAGGGGGCAAACTTACGAGCAGTACTTC. Translating gives CASSTDRGQTYEQYF.

V and J are TRBV7-3 and TRBJ1-2, with 8 bases that match TRBD1. CDR1 is SGHTA and CDR2 is FQGTGA in the germline V gene. The CDR3 spans 14 residues. Trimming took 6 bases from V and 4 from J; bases not matched to a gene: 7. The CDR3 DNA reads TGTGCCAGCAGTCCGGGACAGGAACCCTATGGCTACACCTTC. Amino acid sequence: CASSPGQEPYGYTF.

The chain links TRBV6-2 or TRBV6-3 to TRBJ2-7; 7 bases align to TRBD1. Germline-derived CDR1 and CDR2 are MNHEY and SVGEGT. The CDR3 runs 13 residues. J lost 1 base, V lost 4 bases, and 1 base had no gene match. The CDR3 is CASSSGQSYEQYF. The CDR3 DNA is TGTGCCAGCAGTTCGGGACAGTCCTACGAGCAGTACTTC.

A remark on this clone: A read error is possible here, since a much larger clone lies one base away. This chain uses TRBV21-1 with TRBJ2-1; TRBD1, as called in the table, went unchecked against the DNA. TRBV21-1 is labeled a pseudogene. This CDR3 is built from 15 residues. CDR3 loop: CASSKARDNYNEQFF. CDR3 DNA sequence: TGTGCCAGCAGCAAGGCCCGGGACAATTACAATGAGCAGTTCTTC.

This chain joins TRBV4-2 and TRBJ1-1; 7 nucleotides align to TRBD1. The trim removed 0 bases at V and 6 bases at J, leaving 4 bases unmatched. Germline V gives CDR1 LGHNA, CDR2 YNFKEQ. This CDR3 is 14 amino acids long. CDR3 DNA: TGTGCCAGCAGCCAAGATCGGCAGGGGGCTGAAGCTTTCTTT. This sequence encodes CASSQDRQGAEAFF.